A single sample gave rise to the 31 T cell receptor beta chains below, sequenced in a study of blood T cell repertoires in COVID-19 (dated by TCRdb to 2020 to 2022). Library preparation employed the immunoSEQ multiplex PCR assay. TCRdb took over this immuneACCESS table, retaining in-frame rearrangements with V and J assigned. Such tables are incomplete; in checked studies, under half of the missing clones stem from an unresolved V gene, and the remainder is unexplained. The sample data list approximately 120,000 clones, and about 83% of these were observed just once. Of the sample, roughly 12% is held by the ten largest clones. Sequencing input: peripheral blood. These TCRs come from a man in his sixties with acute or convalescent COVID-19.

The chain recombines TRBV30 with TRBJ2-1; TRBD1 aligns across 7 bases. This CDR3 is built from 14 residues. Germline-derived CDR1 and CDR2 are GTSNPN and SVGIG (reference sequence). J was trimmed by 4 bases and V by 4 bases; bases with no gene match: 7. Here the CDR3 reads CAWKVGTAYNEQFF. As DNA, the CDR3 is TGTGCCTGGAAGGTCGGGACAGCATACAATGAGCAGTTCTTC.

The chain recombines TRBV6-2 or TRBV6-3 with TRBJ2-3; 8 nucleotides align to TRBD1. V lost 5 bases and J lost 7; bases outside the gene matches: 2. Germline loops: CDR1 MNHEY, CDR2 SVGEGT. CDR3 length equals 12 residues. Written as DNA, the CDR3 is TGTGCCAGCAGTCGACAGGGGTATACGCAGTATTTT. It codes for CASSRQGYTQYF.

The rearrangement links TRBV7-9 to TRBJ2-7; 8 bases align to TRBD2. The germline V gene has CDR1 SEHNR and CDR2 FQNEAQ (reference sequence). This CDR3 comprises 14 residues. After removal of 8 bases from V and 0 bases from J, the junction contained 6 bases not matched to a gene. CDR3 protein: CASARGGSSYEQYF. The CDR3 DNA is TGTGCCAGCGCCCGGGGGGGTAGCTCCTACGAGCAGTACTTC.

The rearrangement uses TRBV5-1 and TRBJ2-5, with D possibly TRBD2 on 7 matching bases. This CDR3 comprises 14 residues. Germline V gene sequence: CDR1 SGHRS, CDR2 YFSETQ. V lost 6 bases, J lost 6 bases, and 18 bases lay in between. The CDR3 DNA reads as TGCGCCAGCAAGACTGGGGAGGGGGAACAGACCCAGTACTTC. It encodes CASKTGEGEQTQYF.

The sample holds one count of this clone. The CDR3 nucleotides read TGCGCCAGCAGCCGAACAGGGGTTTTAGGTGAAGCTTTCTTT. Translating gives CASSRTGVLGEAFF. The chain carries TRBV5-1 and TRBJ1-1, with TRBD1 matching over 7 bases. The CDR3 runs to 14 residues. The junction had 10 bases not matched to a gene; V was cut back by 4 bases and J by 7 bases. The germline V gene encodes CDR1 SGHRS and CDR2 YFSETQ.

J is TRBJ1-1 and V is TRBV5-4, with D possibly TRBD1 on 5 matching bases. CDR1 and CDR2 from the germline V gene are SGHNT and YYREEE (reference sequence). The V end was cut by 0 bases, the J end by 3 bases, with 9 bases between. This CDR3 spans 14 amino acids. In DNA form, the CDR3 reads TGTGCCAGCAGCTTGGAAGGGGCTGACACTGAAGCTTTCTTT. As protein: CASSLEGADTEAFF.

The chain links TRBV6-5 to TRBJ1-1, with TRBD1 identical over 8 bases. Trimming at V came to 5 bases and at J to 11 bases, leaving 10 bases not matched to a gene. The CDR3 has 13 residues. The germline gives CDR1 MNHEY, CDR2 SVGAGI. CDR3 residues: CASSPPGQDCAFF. In nucleotides, the CDR3 is TGTGCCAGCAGTCCTCCGGGACAGGATTGCGCTTTCTTT.

The chain carries TRBV28 and TRBJ2-5, with a possible D match to TRBD1 (6 bases). With 3 bases removed from V and 2 bases from J, the gap between germline ends came to 16 bases. This CDR3 comprises 16 residues. The germline CDR1 and CDR2 sequences are MDHEN and SYDVKM. CDR3 in amino acids: CASSFKGRGSQETQYF. The CDR3 nucleotides read TGTGCCAGCAGTTTCAAGGGCAGGGGTAGTCAAGAGACCCAGTACTTC.

The genes are TRBV7-8 and TRBJ1-4; D not resolved. The V end lost 1 base, the J end lost 3 bases, and 12 bases lay between the germline ends. Per the germline V gene, CDR1 is SGHVS and CDR2 is FQNEAQ. CDR3 length equals 16 residues. In DNA form, the CDR3 reads TGTGCCAGCAGCTTAGTCCCCACGGAGTCTAATGAAAAACTGTTTTTT. Amino acid sequence: CASSLVPTESNEKLFF.

The rearrangement uses TRBV24-1 and TRBJ2-2; D may be TRBD2 (6 bases). Germline CDR1 and CDR2: KGHDR and SFDVKD. V lost 0 bases to trimming and J lost 5 bases, with 18 bases between them. This CDR3 is built from 18 residues. The CDR3 DNA follows: TGTGCCACCAGTGATTTGCCAGGGAAGACGGGAGTTACCGGGGAGCTGTTTTTT. It is translated as CATSDLPGKTGVTGELFF.

V and J are TRBV5-1 and TRBJ2-1; the D gene is possibly TRBD2 (6 bases). V dropped 0 bases and J dropped 7 bases, with 11 bases sitting between them. This CDR3 region has 14 residues. CDR1 is SGHRS and CDR2 is YFSETQ in the germline V gene. CDR3 protein: CASSLEAGRNEQFF. CDR3 bases: TGCGCCAGCAGCTTGGAAGCGGGTCGGAATGAGCAGTTCTTC.

This rearrangement joins TRBV21-1 to TRBJ1-6; the DNA was not used to check the table's D call, TRBD1. TRBV21-1 is a recognized pseudogene. There are 18 residues in the CDR3. The CDR3 here is CASSKGPTGGVRNSPLHF. Written as DNA, the CDR3 is TGTGCCAGCAGCAAAGGACCGACAGGGGGCGTCAGGAATTCACCCCTCCACTTT.

The rearrangement uses TRBV18 and TRBJ2-1, with 7 bases lining up with TRBD2. Germline V gene sequence: CDR1 KGHSH, CDR2 LQKENI. This CDR3 comprises 14 residues. J was trimmed by 4 bases and V by 4 bases; bases with no gene match: 4. CDR3 DNA: TGTGCCAGCTCACGAACTAGCGAATACAATGAGCAGTTCTTC. Amino acid sequence: CASSRTSEYNEQFF.

This chain links TRBV4-2 with TRBJ2-7; TRBD1 aligns across 9 bases. Germline V gene sequence: CDR1 LGHNA, CDR2 YNFKEQ. J was trimmed by 5 bases and V by 0 bases; bases with no gene match: 8. The CDR3 is made up of 16 amino acids. The DNA for the CDR3 is TGTGCCAGCAGCCAAGACGACAGGGGGGTGAGGAACGAGCAGTACTTC. Protein product: CASSQDDRGVRNEQYF.

This CDR3 reads CSVSSSGSTDTQYF. Written as DNA, the CDR3 is TGCAGCGTTTCTTCTAGCGGGAGTACAGATACGCAGTATTTT. This chain joins TRBV29-1 and TRBJ2-3; TRBD2 matches at 10 bases. Germline CDR1 is SQVTM and CDR2 is ANQGSEA. V gave up 5 bases and J gave up 3 bases; unmatched junction bases: 5. This CDR3 has 14 amino acids.

The sample holds one count of this clone. The J gene is TRBJ1-1, the V gene TRBV7-8, with D possibly being TRBD1 (5 bases). Per germline, CDR1 SGHVS and CDR2 FQNEAQ. CDR3 length: 12 residues. V was clipped by 5 bases and J by 6 bases, with 10 bases between them. This CDR3 reads CASSRGAPEAFF. The CDR3 coding sequence is TGTGCCAGCAGCCGAGGGGCCCCTGAAGCTTTCTTT.

This chain uses TRBV7-3 with TRBJ2-1; 11 positions agree with TRBD1. The J segment lost 7 bases and the V segment lost 1 base, leaving 12 bases of the junction unmatched. This CDR3 spans 18 amino acids. The V gene's germline CDR1 is SGHTA and CDR2 FQGTGA. This CDR3 is CASSLRGSGTGGGNEQFF. The CDR3 region has the DNA TGTGCCAGCAGCTTAAGAGGCTCGGGGACAGGGGGAGGAAATGAGCAGTTCTTC.

In its sample, this clone was seen once. The V call is TRBV12-5, the J call TRBJ2-2, with 8 bases that match TRBD1. V lost 6 bases and J lost 1; bases outside the gene matches: 4. Germline values: CDR1 LGHNT, CDR2 FRNRAP. The CDR3 sequence is 15 residues long. For the CDR3, the DNA is TGTGCTAGTGGCACCGGACAGGGGAACACCGGGGAGCTGTTTTTT. As protein: CASGTGQGNTGELFF.

The rearrangement uses TRBV21-1 and TRBJ2-4; the table's D call, TRBD2, has no DNA check behind it. TRBV21-1 is deemed a pseudogene. The CDR3 is 19 residues long. The CDR3 bases are TGTGCCAGCAGCAAAGCCGGGACTAGCGGCGCGCGGGCCAAAAACATTCAGTACTTC. This translates into CASSKAGTSGARAKNIQYF.

This rearrangement joins TRBV14 to TRBJ1-1, with 8 bases that match TRBD1. This CDR3 is 12 amino acids long. Germline trimming cut 6 bases from V and 5 bases from J; bases unmatched to any gene: 2. Germline V gives CDR1 SGHDN, CDR2 FVKESK. CDR3 loop: CASRTGGTEAFF. In DNA, the CDR3 is TGTGCCAGCAGAACAGGGGGAACTGAAGCTTTCTTT.

This chain connects TRBV27 to TRBJ2-1; 7 positions match TRBD1. Germline lookup yields CDR1 MNHEY and CDR2 SMNVEV (reference sequence). This CDR3 contains 18 residues. V lost 2 bases, J lost 1 base, and 11 bases stayed unmatched. The CDR3 here is CASSLERRQGPSYNEQFF. The CDR3 DNA is TGTGCCAGCAGTTTAGAAAGGCGACAGGGTCCATCCTACAATGAGCAGTTCTTC.

V usage is TRBV27 and J usage is TRBJ1-6; D gene unclear. V was cut by 3 bases and J by 2 bases, with 8 bases left in between. This CDR3 region has 15 residues. Per the germline V gene, CDR1 is MNHEY and CDR2 is SMNVEV (reference sequence). Here the CDR3 DNA reads TGTGCCAGCAGTTTTGGGCAGCCCTATAATTCACCCCTCCACTTT. Encoded protein: CASSFGQPYNSPLHF.

The chain couples TRBV12-3 or TRBV12-4 to TRBJ2-3; maybe TRBD1 (6 bases). The CDR3 sequence is 13 residues long. The V and J ends lost 6 bases and 4 bases respectively, with 11 bases between them. In DNA form, the CDR3 reads TGTGCCAGCAGATCGACAGGAGCAGATACGCAGTATTTT. It codes for CASRSTGADTQYF.

This clone occurred once. The gene calls are TRBV15 and TRBJ1-4; TRBD1 agrees at 7 bases. Germline assignment: CDR1 LNHNV and CDR2 YYDKDF (reference sequence). The CDR3 is 17 amino acids. V lost 0 bases, J lost 8 bases, and 12 bases stayed unmatched. For the CDR3, the DNA is TGTGCCACCAGCAGAGATATTATGGGCCAGGGGGACGAAAAACTGTTTTTT. Translation: CATSRDIMGQGDEKLFF.

V gene TRBV28 combines with J gene TRBJ1-1, with no clear D. Deletions cut 3 bases from V and 4 bases from J, with 9 bases between. There are 13 residues in the CDR3. The germline gives CDR1 MDHEN, CDR2 SYDVKM. CDR3 bases: TGTGCCAGCAGTTTGAGGAGAACCACTGAAGCTTTCTTT. The encoded protein is CASSLRRTTEAFF.

In its sample, this clone was seen once. This chain's CDR3 is CASSPQIGANTEAFF. CDR3 in DNA: TGTGCCAGCAGTCCCCAGATAGGGGCGAACACTGAAGCTTTCTTT. The chain employs TRBV9 and TRBJ1-1, with a possible D match to TRBD1 (5 bases). CDR1 and CDR2 (germline): SGDLS, YYNGEE. The CDR3 extends over 15 amino acids. Trimming removed 5 bases at V and 1 base at J, with 15 bases between.

J is TRBJ1-2 and V is TRBV5-1; no firm D call. V gave up 4 bases and J gave up 0 bases, with 10 bases separating them. CDR1 is SGHRS, CDR2 YFSETQ, per germline. The CDR3 totals 14 residues. CDR3 loop: CASSPATPNYGYTF. The CDR3 region has the DNA TGCGCCAGCAGCCCCGCGACTCCTAACTATGGCTACACCTTC.

This chain joins TRBV5-4 and TRBJ2-2; 11 nucleotides line up with TRBD2. This CDR3 comprises 15 residues. Trimming removed 5 bases from V and 5 bases from J; junction bases left unmatched: 5. Germline V gene sequence: CDR1 SGHNT, CDR2 YYREEE (reference sequence). The CDR3 sequence: CASRMGLAETGELFF. DNA of the CDR3: TGTGCCAGCAGGATGGGACTAGCGGAGACCGGGGAGCTGTTTTTT.

In its sample, this clone was seen once. V and J are TRBV18 and TRBJ2-2; 9 bases align to TRBD1. This CDR3 region has 16 residues. Germline lookup yields CDR1 KGHSH and CDR2 LQKENI. V was pared by 3 bases and J by 1 base, with 3 bases of the junction left unmatched. The CDR3 sequence: CASSPPGQGNTGELFF. The CDR3 nucleotides read TGTGCCAGCTCACCCCCGGGACAGGGGAACACCGGGGAGCTGTTTTTT. Full variable domain (remainder filled in from reference TRBV18 and TRBJ2-2): NAGVMQNPRHLVRRRGQEARLRCSPMKGHSHVYWYRQLPEEGLKFMVYLQKENIIDESGMPKERFSAEFPKEGPSILRIQQVVRGDSAAYFCASSPPGQGNTGELFFGEGSRLTVL.

J is TRBJ1-5 and V is TRBV28; D call uncertain. The CDR3 is 14 amino acids. The V gene's germline CDR1 is MDHEN and CDR2 SYDVKM. The V end was cut by 0 bases, the J end by 6 bases, with 9 bases between. The CDR3 DNA follows: TGTGCCAGCAGTTTATGGGGCGGGAGTCAGCCCCAGCATTTT. This translates into CASSLWGGSQPQHF.

This CDR3 reads CASNGVGVNTEAFF. CDR3 bases: TGCGCCAGCAACGGGGTAGGAGTGAACACTGAAGCTTTCTTT. The chain joins TRBV5-1 to TRBJ1-1; D gene ambiguous. The CDR3 loop spans 14 amino acids. Germline-derived CDR1 and CDR2 are SGHRS and YFSETQ. Trimming took off 6 bases at V and 0 bases at J, with 12 bases between the two ends.